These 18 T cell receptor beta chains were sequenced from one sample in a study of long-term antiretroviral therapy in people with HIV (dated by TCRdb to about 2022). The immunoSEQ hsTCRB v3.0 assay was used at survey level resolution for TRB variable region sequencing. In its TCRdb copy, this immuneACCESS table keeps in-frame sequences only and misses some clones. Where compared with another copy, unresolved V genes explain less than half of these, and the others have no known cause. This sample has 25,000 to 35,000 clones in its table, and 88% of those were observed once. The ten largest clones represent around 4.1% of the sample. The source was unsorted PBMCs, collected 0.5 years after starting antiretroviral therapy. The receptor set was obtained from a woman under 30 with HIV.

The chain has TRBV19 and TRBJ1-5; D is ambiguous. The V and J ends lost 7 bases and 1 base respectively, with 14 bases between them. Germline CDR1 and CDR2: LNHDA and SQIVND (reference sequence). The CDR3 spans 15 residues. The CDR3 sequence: CASNEHAGSNQPQHF. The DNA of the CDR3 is TGTGCCAGTAATGAACACGCTGGGAGCAATCAGCCCCAGCATTTT.

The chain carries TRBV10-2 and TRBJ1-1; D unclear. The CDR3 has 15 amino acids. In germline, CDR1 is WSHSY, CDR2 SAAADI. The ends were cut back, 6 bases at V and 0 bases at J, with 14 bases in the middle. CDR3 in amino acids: CASRREGRMNTEAFF. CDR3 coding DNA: TGCGCCAGCAGAAGGGAGGGAAGAATGAACACTGAAGCTTTCTTT.

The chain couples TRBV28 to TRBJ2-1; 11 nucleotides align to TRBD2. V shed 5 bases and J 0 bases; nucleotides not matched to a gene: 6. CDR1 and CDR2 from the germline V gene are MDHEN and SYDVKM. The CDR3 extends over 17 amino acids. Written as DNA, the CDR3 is TGTGCCAGCAGTACCCCTACTAGCGGGAGCTCCTACAATGAGCAGTTCTTC. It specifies CASSTPTSGSSYNEQFF.

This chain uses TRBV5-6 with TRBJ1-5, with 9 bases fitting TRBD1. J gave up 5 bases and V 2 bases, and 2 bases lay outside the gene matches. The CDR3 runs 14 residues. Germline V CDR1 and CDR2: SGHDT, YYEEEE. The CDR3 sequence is CASSFGQGHQPQHF. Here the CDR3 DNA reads TGTGCCAGCAGCTTCGGACAGGGGCATCAGCCCCAGCATTTT. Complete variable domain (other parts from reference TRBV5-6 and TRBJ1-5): DAGVTQSPTHLIKTRGQQVTLRCSPKSGHDTVSWYQQALGQGPQFIFQYYEEEERQRGNFPDRFSGHQFPNYSSELNVNALLLGDSALYLCASSFGQGHQPQHFGDGTRLSIL.

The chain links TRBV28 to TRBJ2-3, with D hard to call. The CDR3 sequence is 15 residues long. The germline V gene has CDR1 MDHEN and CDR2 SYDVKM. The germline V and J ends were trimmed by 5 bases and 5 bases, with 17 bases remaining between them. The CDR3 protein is CASSPRGPVRDTQYF. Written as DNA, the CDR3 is TGTGCCAGCAGTCCCCGTGGTCCCGTTCGAGATACGCAGTATTTT.

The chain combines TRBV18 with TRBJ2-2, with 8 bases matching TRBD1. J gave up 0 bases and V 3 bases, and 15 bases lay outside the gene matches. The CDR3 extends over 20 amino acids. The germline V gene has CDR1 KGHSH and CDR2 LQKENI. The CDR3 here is CASSPTGQGSLYPNTGELFF. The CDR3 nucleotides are TGTGCCAGCTCACCCACTGGACAGGGATCCCTTTACCCGAACACCGGGGAGCTGTTTTTT. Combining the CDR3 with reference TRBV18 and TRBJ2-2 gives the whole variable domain NAGVMQNPRHLVRRRGQEARLRCSPMKGHSHVYWYRQLPEEGLKFMVYLQKENIIDESGMPKERFSAEFPKEGPSILRIQQVVRGDSAAYFCASSPTGQGSLYPNTGELFFGEGSRLTVL.

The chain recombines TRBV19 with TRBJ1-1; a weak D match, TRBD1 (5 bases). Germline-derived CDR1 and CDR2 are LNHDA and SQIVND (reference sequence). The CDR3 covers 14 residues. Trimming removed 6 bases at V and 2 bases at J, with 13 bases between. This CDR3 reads CASRAAGGNTEAFF. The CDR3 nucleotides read TGTGCCAGTAGAGCGGCGGGGGGAAACACTGAAGCTTTCTTT.

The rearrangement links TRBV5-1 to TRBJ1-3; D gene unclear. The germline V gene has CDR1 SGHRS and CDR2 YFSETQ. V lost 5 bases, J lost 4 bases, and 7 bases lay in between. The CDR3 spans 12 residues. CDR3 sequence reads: CASRTDGNTIYF. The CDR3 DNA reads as TGCGCCAGCAGGACGGACGGAAACACCATATATTTT.

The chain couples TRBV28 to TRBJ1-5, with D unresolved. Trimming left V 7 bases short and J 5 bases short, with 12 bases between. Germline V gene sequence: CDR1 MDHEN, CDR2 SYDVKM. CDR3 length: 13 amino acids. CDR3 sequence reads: CASNGPVDQPQHF. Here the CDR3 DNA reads TGTGCCAGCAACGGACCTGTTGATCAGCCCCAGCATTTT.

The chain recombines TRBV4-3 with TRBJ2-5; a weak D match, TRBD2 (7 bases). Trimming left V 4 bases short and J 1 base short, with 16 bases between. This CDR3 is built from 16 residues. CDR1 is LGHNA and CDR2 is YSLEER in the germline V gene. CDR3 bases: TGCGCCAGCAGCCGGGGGAGGGGGGAAGGCCAAGAGACCCAGTACTTC. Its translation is CASSRGRGEGQETQYF.

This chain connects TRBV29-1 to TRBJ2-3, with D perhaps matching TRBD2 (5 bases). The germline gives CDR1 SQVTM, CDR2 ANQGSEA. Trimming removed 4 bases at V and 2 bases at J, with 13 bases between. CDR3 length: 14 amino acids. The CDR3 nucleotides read TGCAGCGTTGCCAGCGGCCTACTCACAGATACGCAGTATTTT. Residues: CSVASGLLTDTQYF.

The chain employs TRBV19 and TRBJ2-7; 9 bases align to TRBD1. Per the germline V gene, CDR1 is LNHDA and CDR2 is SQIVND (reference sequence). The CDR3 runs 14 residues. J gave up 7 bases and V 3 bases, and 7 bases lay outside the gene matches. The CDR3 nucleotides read TGTGCCAGTAGTATCGGACAGGGGAGAAGGGAGCAGTACTTC. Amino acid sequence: CASSIGQGRREQYF.

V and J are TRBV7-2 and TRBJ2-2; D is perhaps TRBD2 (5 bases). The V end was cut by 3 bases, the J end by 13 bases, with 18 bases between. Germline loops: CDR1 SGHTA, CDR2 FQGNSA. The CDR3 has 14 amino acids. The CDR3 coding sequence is TGTGCCAGCAGCTTTCCGCACCAGTCCCGGGGGCTGTTTTTT. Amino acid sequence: CASSFPHQSRGLFF.

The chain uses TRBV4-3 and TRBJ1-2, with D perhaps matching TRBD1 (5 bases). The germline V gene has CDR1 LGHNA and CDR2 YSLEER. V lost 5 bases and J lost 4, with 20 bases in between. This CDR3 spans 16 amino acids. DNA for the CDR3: TGCGCCAGCAGCTTACTCCAAGCGGGACGGCTCTATGGCTACACCTTC. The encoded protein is CASSLLQAGRLYGYTF.

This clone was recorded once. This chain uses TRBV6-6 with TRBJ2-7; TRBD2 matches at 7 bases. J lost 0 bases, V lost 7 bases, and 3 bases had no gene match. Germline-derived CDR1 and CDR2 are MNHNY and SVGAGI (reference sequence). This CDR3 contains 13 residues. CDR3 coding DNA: TGTGCCAGCACGGGGGGTCCCTCCTACGAGCAGTACTTC. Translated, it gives CASTGGPSYEQYF.

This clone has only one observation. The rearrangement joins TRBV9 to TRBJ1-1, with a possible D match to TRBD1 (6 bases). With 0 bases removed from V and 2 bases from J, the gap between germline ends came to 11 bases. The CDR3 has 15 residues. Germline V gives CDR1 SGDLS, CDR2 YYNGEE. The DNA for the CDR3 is TGTGCCAGCAGCGTAGGGGGGCGCCCCAACACTGAAGCTTTCTTT. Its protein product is CASSVGGRPNTEAFF.

In nucleotides, the CDR3 is TGCGCCAGCAGCCAAGACGATTCTTTGAAATGGACTGAAGCTTTCTTT. Translating it yields CASSQDDSLKWTEAFF. The J gene is TRBJ1-1, the V gene TRBV4-3; D gene unclear. Trimming removed 0 bases at V and 5 bases at J, with 16 bases between. Per the germline V gene, CDR1 is LGHNA and CDR2 is YSLEER. The CDR3 consists of 16 residues.

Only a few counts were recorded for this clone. The CDR3 here is CASSLAGGNTGELFF. The CDR3, as DNA: TGTGCCAGCAGCTTGGCCGGAGGGAACACCGGGGAGCTGTTTTTT. The J gene is TRBJ2-2, the V gene TRBV7-3, with a weak D call TRBD2 (5 bases). The CDR3 covers 15 residues. The germline gives CDR1 SGHTA, CDR2 FQGTGA. The V end was cut by 3 bases, the J end by 1 base, with 9 bases between.